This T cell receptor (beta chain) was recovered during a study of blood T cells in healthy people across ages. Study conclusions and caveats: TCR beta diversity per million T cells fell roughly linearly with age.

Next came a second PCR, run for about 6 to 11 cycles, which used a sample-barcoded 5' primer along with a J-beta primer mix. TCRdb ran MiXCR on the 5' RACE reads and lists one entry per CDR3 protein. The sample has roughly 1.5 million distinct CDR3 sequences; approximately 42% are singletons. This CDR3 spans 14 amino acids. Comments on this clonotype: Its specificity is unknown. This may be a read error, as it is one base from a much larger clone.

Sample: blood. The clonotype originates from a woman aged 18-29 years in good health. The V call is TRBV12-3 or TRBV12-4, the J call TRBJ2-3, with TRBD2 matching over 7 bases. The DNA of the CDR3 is TGTGTCAGCAGCGGGGCCTCTAGCACAGATACGCAGTATTTT. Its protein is CVSSGASSTDTQYF.